The rows below give T cell receptor beta chains drawn from one sample of a study of blood T cell repertoires in COVID-19. Sequencing used immunoSEQ multiplex PCR; TCRdb keeps in-frame clones, though not all of them. The profile shows 250,000 to 350,000 clones, approximately 90% of them singletons. Material: peripheral blood. These receptors all come from a woman aged 25 to 45 who had recovered from COVID-19. Both conserved end residues are trimmed from each CDR3. Fields, in order: clone size, D gene, J gene, V gene, CDR3 protein. D genes are given only for firm matches. Size values are once, few and many counts, or a class for expanded clones, and some rows have none.

.,.,TRBJ2-5,TRBV18,ASSHDNGQETQY
once,.,TRBJ2-5,TRBV14,ASSQTAPGEETQY
.,.,TRBJ2-2,TRBV5-1,ASSLVPENTGELF
once,.,TRBJ2-7,TRBV3-1/TRBV3-2,ASSQFQGSLLYEQY
.,TRBD1,TRBJ2-2,TRBV5-4,ASSSPGQGPGELF
.,TRBD2,TRBJ2-1,TRBV13,ASSPTGSSGYNEQF
.,.,TRBJ1-5,TRBV1,TSSPDREEGQPQH
.,.,TRBJ1-5,TRBV15,ATSGRVNQPQH
.,.,TRBJ1-2,TRBV18,ASSPLAEGYGYT
once,TRBD2,TRBJ2-3,TRBV19,ASSIRGTSGGEDTQY
.,.,TRBJ1-6,TRBV5-5,ASSSEQGLFGSPLH
once,.,TRBJ1-6,TRBV19,ASSYRYNSPLH
.,TRBD1,TRBJ1-5,TRBV28,ASSPSTGGYEPQH
.,.,TRBJ2-3,TRBV24-1,AIARGYSTDTQY
.,.,TRBJ2-5,TRBV7-9,ASSLLGETQY
.,.,TRBJ2-2,TRBV5-6,ASSPDYTGELF
.,.,TRBJ2-5,TRBV5-4,ASSVGHGTQY
.,TRBD1,TRBJ2-3,TRBV3-1/TRBV3-2,ASSQDGGPIGQGFTDTQY
.,.,TRBJ2-3,TRBV9,ASSVSHSGGDTQY
.,TRBD1,TRBJ1-5,TRBV28,ASRPGGDQPQH
.,TRBD2,TRBJ2-3,TRBV5-1,ASSLRAGGTDTQY
.,.,TRBJ2-7,TRBV7-2,ASSLVTHSPYEQY
.,.,TRBJ1-3,TRBV5-1,ASSLVGQGSSGNTIY
.,.,TRBJ1-6,TRBV3-1/TRBV3-2,ASSQASGGKAPLH
.,.,TRBJ1-1,TRBV12-3/TRBV12-4,ASSHRTVGF
.,.,TRBJ1-4,TRBV5-1,ASSLGPRSQTNEKLF
.,.,TRBJ1-2,TRBV27,ASSLVAAQAGGFSYGYT
once,.,TRBJ1-6,TRBV7-2,ASSLVVQDHNSPLH
few,.,TRBJ1-3,TRBV28,ASSFLGTTGNTIY
.,TRBD2,TRBJ2-3,TRBV29-1,SVTMTSGYTDTQY
.,.,TRBJ2-7,TRBV27,ASSSGISYEQY
.,TRBD1,TRBJ1-4,TRBV5-1,ASSLVQGDEKLF
.,.,TRBJ1-1,TRBV20-1,SASRGSRSGAF
.,TRBD1,TRBJ1-5,TRBV6-1,ASSGPGQGDYSNQPQH
.,.,TRBJ2-1,TRBV10-3,AISEQGNEQF
.,.,TRBJ2-3,TRBV5-1,ASSLRSGTPAGVDTQY
.,.,TRBJ1-4,TRBV5-1,ASSLDGATNEKLF
.,TRBD1,TRBJ2-3,TRBV19,ASSRGQGTDTQY
.,.,TRBJ1-6,TRBV5-4,ASSLWENNSPLH
.,TRBD2,TRBJ2-3,TRBV28,ASSLEAGETSTDTQY
.,.,TRBJ1-1,TRBV7-8,ASSSGPEAF
.,TRBD1,TRBJ1-5,TRBV2,ASRQTGDQPQH
few,.,TRBJ1-1,TRBV30,AWSVGTEAF
once,.,TRBJ1-2,TRBV3-1/TRBV3-2,ASSQVDSTYGYT
.,TRBD2,TRBJ2-1,TRBV5-1,ASSPGTSGINEQF
.,TRBD2,TRBJ2-7,TRBV27,SSSSRTTGTSSEQY
once,TRBD1,TRBJ1-2,TRBV5-4,ASTQSRQGGGYT
.,.,TRBJ2-7,TRBV5-1,ASSQGPWSSYEQY
.,TRBD1,TRBJ2-2,TRBV28,ASSTPGQHTGELF
.,.,TRBJ1-5,TRBV12-3/TRBV12-4,ASRVGGNQPQH